This paragraph reports one TCR beta chain. This entry is derived from a study of OX40 agonist ivuxolimab in advanced cancers. Germline CDR1 and CDR2: SQVTM and ANQGSEA. Trimming shortened V by 2 bases and J by 4 bases, and 8 bases separated the two germline ends. The CDR3 contains 12 residues. The protocol was immunoSEQ multiplex PCR, while the TCRdb copy is restricted to in-frame clones and leaves out a portion. The repertoire holds some 95,000 clones, with 87% as singletons. This material consisted of CD4+ or CD8+ T cells sorted from blood, taken in a trial of the OX40 agonist ivuxolimab. The chain links TRBV29-1 to TRBJ2-5; a weak D match, TRBD2 (6 bases). The receptor was isolated from an adult with an advanced solid tumor such as melanoma, head and neck, liver or kidney cancer. As DNA, the CDR3 is TGCAGCGTTGAACAGGGAGGAGAGACCCAGTACTTC. Its translation: CSVEQGGETQYF.